This T cell receptor beta chain was recovered during a study of T cell repertoires in cytomegalovirus infection. Across the whole study: Recently identified HLA-C-restricted CMV epitopes were used, and well-studied HLA-B-restricted CMV epitopes were used as well. Public TCR beta signatures provided an indication of both CMV infection and a matching HLA type.

This clonotype was detected ten times or more. Its target is unknown. TCRdb re-analysed the reads in MiXCR, keeping a single row per CDR3 protein. Here the sample spans approximately 990,000 distinct CDR3 sequences, about 33% being singletons. The CDR3 spans 14 residues. V was pared by 5 bases and J by 8 bases, with 16 bases between. Germline values: CDR1 SGHVS, CDR2 FNYEAQ. Regarding the study as a whole: Pooled public TCR beta family frequency picked out CMV carriers with the relevant HLA. Ex vivo, HLA-C-restricted CMV-specific TCR beta clonotypes prevailed over the rest of the response.

The input for sequencing was cultured CD8+ T cells from PBMCs, taken from culture after CMV antigen stimulation. The TCR comes from a human donor in good health (CMV status not recorded). Some clones in this sample may be carry-over from other donors' samples. This chain joins TRBV7-6 and TRBJ1-5, with a possible D match to TRBD1 (5 bases). The chain's CDR3 is CASSVGGGFEPQHF. CDR3 sequence (DNA): TGTGCCAGCAGCGTCGGGGGAGGATTTGAGCCCCAGCATTTT.